The 4 T cell receptor beta chains listed next were all sequenced from one sample in a study of blood T cell repertoires in COVID-19. Here immunoSEQ multiplex PCR was the method, and the copy in TCRdb shows in-frame clones only, minus some. The sample has 200,000 to 300,000 clones, 65% to 90% seen once. Source material: peripheral blood. Every receptor here comes from a man aged 50-59 years with COVID-19, enrolled during active disease.

V gene TRBV4-3 combines with J gene TRBJ1-1, with 7 bases lining up with TRBD1. The CDR3 is 13 residues long. V lost 5 bases, J lost 8 bases, and 8 bases stayed unmatched. Germline loops: CDR1 LGHNA, CDR2 YSLEER. The CDR3: CASSWGAQGEAFF. The CDR3 DNA is TGCGCCAGCAGCTGGGGGGCACAGGGGGAAGCTTTCTTT.

This clone has only one observation. The chain combines TRBV6-4 with TRBJ1-6, with 9 bases lining up with TRBD1. The V gene end was trimmed by 3 bases and the J gene end by 1 base; junction bases not matched to a gene: 1. The CDR3 covers 16 residues. The germline gives CDR1 MRHNA, CDR2 SNTAGT. The CDR3 protein is CASSEQGASYNSPLHF. The CDR3 nucleotides are TGTGCCAGCAGTGAACAGGGGGCGTCCTATAATTCACCCCTCCACTTT.

The DNA of the CDR3 is TGTGCCACCAGTGATTTGCATGTAGCGGGGGGCCGGGAGACCCAGTACTTC. It yields the protein CATSDLHVAGGRETQYF. The rearrangement joins TRBV24-1 to TRBJ2-5, with 10 positions matching TRBD2. The CDR3 is 17 amino acids. Unmatched junction bases numbered 8, after V lost 0 bases and J lost 5 bases. Germline V lookup: CDR1 KGHDR, CDR2 SFDVKD.

The V gene is TRBV6-5, the J gene TRBJ1-2; the D is unclear. The V and J ends lost 4 bases and 1 base respectively, with 10 bases between them. CDR1 and CDR2 from the germline V gene are MNHEY and SVGAGI. The CDR3 has 14 residues. The CDR3 reads CASSSSGNNYGYTF. The CDR3 bases are TGTGCCAGCAGTTCTTCAGGAAATAACTATGGCTACACCTTC.